A single T cell receptor beta chain is shown here with its context. The antigen is not known. With 60 Vbeta and 13 Jbeta primers, the PCR was carried out. Some clones are missing from TCRdb's copy, which holds only in-frame ones; the method was immunoSEQ multiplex PCR. The sample comprises about 170,000 clones, 75% to 85% of which are singletons, and 6% to 7.5% rests with the top ten. The CDR3 consists of 15 residues. These data originate in a study of cytomegalovirus exposure and HLA in healthy donors. General study findings and limits: Equally common other TCR beta chains were less clonally expanded than HLA-associated ones, a later analysis found. Most TCRs appeared rarely, but some public TCRs recurred in many donors.

This sequence was found in a man under 40 in good health and CMV-seropositive. The sequencing sample was made of PBMCs. The chain has TRBV21-1 and TRBJ2-3; TRBD2 was called by the table and not checked on the DNA. TRBV21-1 is deemed a pseudogene. The CDR3 nucleotides read TGTGCCAGCAGCAACACCCGAGCGGGCACAGATACGCAGTATTTT. Its translation: CASSNTRAGTDTQYF.